This entry features one T cell receptor (beta chain) sequence. These data belong to a study of T-cell reconstitution after alpha-beta-depleted transplantation in children. This CDR3 region has 10 residues. Per germline, CDR1 DFQATT and CDR2 SNEGSKA (reference sequence). V was clipped by 6 bases and J by 14 bases, with 14 bases between them. The TCRbeta library incorporated unique molecular identifiers. Via MiXCR, TCRdb re-called the PCR reads, giving one row per CDR3 protein. The top ten clones hold approximately 2.1% of a sample with about 600,000 distinct CDR3 sequences, 13% of them seen once. Source: PBMCs, mostly from graft donor cells, taken 360 days after TCRalphabeta/CD19-depleted stem cell transplant. The receptor was derived from a male patient younger than 18 who had a stem cell transplant for acute myeloid leukemia, so the T cells may come from the graft donor. The rearrangement uses TRBV20-1 and TRBJ2-1; D is possibly TRBD1 or TRBD2 (5 bases each). The CDR3 spells CSARRFREFF. In nucleotides, the CDR3 is TGCAGTGCCAGGAGGTTCAGGGAGTTCTTC.